This TCR beta chain was recovered during a study of shared clonotypes between healthy human individuals. Whole-study results and caveats: Several donors held around 5% of naive CD4 clonotypes in common.

Under the authors' procedure: Junction-only sequences without quality scores came from ImmunoSEQ, so filtering differed. The repertoire was sequenced with immunoSEQ multiplex PCR; TCRdb's copy has only in-frame clones and lacks some. D and trimming come from the DNA, and the V and J calls and clone size come from that table. This table has hundreds of thousands of clones, 72% appearing once. All the donors were Caucasian adults who lived in Nashville, Tennessee. Investigators divided CD4+ cells into CD45RA+ naive and CD45RA-negative memory subsets. Germline lookup yields CDR1 SGHTA and CDR2 FQGNSA. Trimming removed 2 bases from V and 1 base from J, with 8 bases in between. The length of the CDR3 is 14 residues. As regards this clone: Its antigen remains unidentified.

This chain connects TRBV7-2 to TRBJ1-2, with D unresolved. The sequenced sample was memory CD4+ T cells sorted from blood. Subset indicated: CD45RA-negative fraction. The source is a woman in her twenties or thirties in good health. CDR3 bases: TGTGCCAGCAGCTTACTTACAGTTAACTATGGCTACACCTTC. It is translated as CASSLLTVNYGYTF.